The TCR beta chain described here comes from a study of blood T cell repertoires in COVID-19. Germline V gene data show CDR1 as KGHSH and CDR2 as LQKENI. Unmatched junction bases numbered 7, after V lost 4 bases and J lost 6 bases. This CDR3 is 15 amino acids long. Here immunoSEQ multiplex PCR was the method, and the copy in TCRdb shows in-frame clones only, minus some. This table holds a few hundred thousand clones, approximately 90% found once. Specimen: PBMCs or T cells enriched from blood (not recorded which). This rearrangement joins TRBV18 to TRBJ2-1, with 9 bases aligning to TRBD1. The source is a woman between 18 and 30 years old who had been exposed to COVID-19. The CDR3: CASSRTGTGTNEQFF. In DNA, the CDR3 is TGTGCCAGCTCACGAACCGGGACAGGGACCAATGAGCAGTTCTTC.